Listed below are T cell receptor beta chains from one sample, sequenced in a study of blood T cell repertoires in COVID-19. The assay was immunoSEQ multiplex PCR, and TCRdb's table has in-frame clones only and misses some. The sample lists 200,000 or so clones, roughly 76% occurring once. Sequencing used peripheral blood. The receptors were gathered from a woman older than 75 with COVID-19, enrolled during active disease. The CDR3 runs from the conserved cysteine through the conserved F or W. A D gene is named only where the DNA matches it firmly. Rows give clone size only sometimes, using once, few, many, or a class for an expanded clone.

>NA|TRBJ1-1|TRBV12-5|NA
CASGLDDREAFF
TGTGCTAGTGGTTTGGATGACAGGGAAGCTTTCTTT
>NA|TRBJ2-7|TRBV9|TRBD1
CASSSGQGYYEQYF
TGTGCCAGCAGCTCGGGACAGGGATACTACGAGCAGTACTTC
>NA|TRBJ1-6|TRBV5-1|NA
CASSRAGDSPLHF
TGCGCCAGCTCCCGGGCGGGGGATTCACCCCTCCACTTT
>once|TRBJ1-2|TRBV27|TRBD1
CASSTSPTGGMDGYTF
TGTGCCAGCAGTACCTCTCCCACAGGGGGCATGGATGGCTACACCTTC
>NA|TRBJ1-6|TRBV11-2|TRBD1
CASSSTGVNNSPLHF
TGTGCCAGCAGCTCCACAGGGGTGAATAATTCACCCCTCCACTTT
>NA|TRBJ1-6|TRBV7-8|NA
CASSLRGDSPLHF
TGTGCCAGCAGCTTAAGAGGTGATTCACCCCTCCACTTT
>NA|TRBJ2-2|TRBV5-1|TRBD1
CASSLDGTGTGELFF
TGCGCCAGCAGCTTGGATGGGACAGGGACCGGGGAGCTGTTTTTT
>NA|TRBJ1-2|TRBV16|NA
CASSLYGPGGYGYTF
TGTGCCAGCAGCCTCTACGGACCGGGGGGCTATGGCTACACCTTC
>NA|TRBJ2-3|TRBV5-1|TRBD2
CASSLALGLAKADTQYF
TGCGCCAGCAGCTTGGCCCTGGGACTAGCTAAGGCAGATACGCAGTATTTT
>NA|TRBJ1-4|TRBV19|TRBD1
CASSILVWTGNEKLFF
TGTGCCAGTAGTATACTGGTCTGGACAGGCAATGAAAAACTGTTTTTT
>NA|TRBJ1-4|TRBV5-4|NA
CASSLSGLGGKLFF
TGTGCCAGCAGCTTATCGGGGTTGGGTGGAAAACTGTTTTTT
>NA|TRBJ2-7|TRBV19|TRBD2
CASSMGLAVSYEQYF
TGTGCCAGTAGTATGGGGCTAGCGGTTTCCTACGAGCAGTACTTC
>NA|TRBJ1-2|TRBV19|NA
CASLAHRGIYGYTF
TGTGCCAGTCTTGCCCACCGGGGTATCTATGGCTACACCTTC
>NA|TRBJ2-1|TRBV11-3|NA
CASSLDPRLEQFF
TGTGCCAGCAGCTTAGATCCTAGGTTGGAGCAGTTCTTC
>NA|TRBJ1-6|TRBV25-1|TRBD1
CASSEYTGAVSPLHF
TGTGCCAGCAGTGAATATACAGGGGCTGTCTCACCCCTCCACTTT
>NA|TRBJ2-1|TRBV30|TRBD1
CAWSAWLINRGKNNEQFF
TGTGCCTGGAGTGCCTGGCTGATCAACAGGGGAAAAAACAATGAGCAGTTCTTC
>once|TRBJ2-7|TRBV28|NA
CASSPRRTGLLYEQYF
TGTGCCAGCAGTCCTCGGAGGACAGGACTACTCTACGAGCAGTACTTC
>NA|TRBJ1-1|TRBV27|NA
CASSLSARGRTEAFF
TGTGCCAGCAGTTTAAGTGCCAGAGGGCGGACTGAAGCTTTCTTT
>NA|TRBJ1-1|TRBV12-5|TRBD1
CASGLTGVAANTEAFF
TGTGCTAGTGGTTTAACAGGGGTCGCGGCGAACACTGAAGCTTTCTTT
>medium-sized|TRBJ1-6|TRBV19|NA
CASSRREGVANSPLHF
TGTGCCAGTAGTAGACGAGAGGGGGTGGCTAATTCACCCCTCCACTTT
>NA|TRBJ1-2|TRBV11-3|NA
CASSLAGYGYTF
TGTGCCAGCAGCTTAGCAGGCTATGGCTACACCTTC
>many|TRBJ2-5|TRBV5-4|NA
CASTELGQIQETQYF
TGTGCCAGCACCGAACTTGGGCAGATCCAAGAGACCCAGTACTTC
>NA|TRBJ1-4|TRBV2|NA
CASNRELSEKLFF
TGTGCCAGCAACAGGGAGCTTTCAGAAAAACTGTTTTTT
>NA|TRBJ2-5|TRBV5-1|NA
CASSYSIETQYF
TGCGCCAGCAGCTATTCCATAGAGACCCAGTACTTC
>few|TRBJ1-1|TRBV11-3|NA
CASSLGTGTPVFF
TGTGCCAGCAGCTTGGGAACAGGTACCCCCGTCTTCTTT
>few|TRBJ2-7|TRBV6-1|NA
CASSEFSSDFTYEQYF
TGTGCCAGCAGTGAATTCTCGAGCGATTTCACCTACGAGCAGTACTTC
>NA|TRBJ1-2|TRBV24-1|NA
CATSQGYGYTF
TGTGCCACCAGCCAGGGTTATGGCTACACCTTC
>NA|TRBJ1-2|TRBV6-5|TRBD1
CASDRDRGLGGYTF
TGTGCCAGCGACCGGGACAGGGGGCTTGGTGGCTACACCTTC
>NA|TRBJ2-2|TRBV5-4|TRBD1
CASRPTGTNTGELFF
TGTGCCAGCAGGCCGACAGGGACGAACACCGGGGAGCTGTTTTTT
>NA|TRBJ1-6|TRBV28|TRBD1
CASSWTGDNSPLHF
TGTGCCAGCAGTTGGACAGGGGACAATTCACCCCTCCACTTT
>NA|TRBJ2-7|TRBV10-3|NA
CAISVGAGTYEQYF
TGTGCCATCAGTGTGGGGGCCGGAACCTACGAGCAGTACTTC
>NA|TRBJ1-6|TRBV5-1|TRBD1
CASSLGQGASSPLHF
TGCGCCAGCAGCCTTGGACAGGGAGCAAGTTCACCCCTCCACTTT
>NA|TRBJ2-7|TRBV10-1|NA
CASSESISAEQYF
TGCGCCAGCAGTGAGTCGATTAGTGCCGAGCAGTACTTC
>NA|TRBJ1-6|TRBV4-1|NA
CASSHGRINSPLHF
TGCGCCAGCAGCCACGGCAGGATCAATTCACCCCTCCACTTT
>NA|TRBJ1-3|TRBV7-2|NA
CASSPLSFGNTIYF
TGTGCCAGCAGCCCCCTATCGTTCGGAAACACCATATATTTT
>NA|TRBJ2-7|TRBV7-8|TRBD2
CASSLVTSGSSYEQYF
TGTGCCAGCAGCTTGGTGACTAGCGGGAGCTCCTACGAGCAGTACTTC
>few|TRBJ2-2|TRBV5-4|TRBD1
CASSFDRVNGELFF
TGTGCCAGCAGCTTCGACAGGGTAAATGGGGAGCTGTTTTTT
>many|TRBJ1-2|TRBV7-8|TRBD1
CASSEGYRGQGYGYTF
TGTGCCAGCAGCGAAGGCTACAGGGGGCAGGGCTATGGCTACACCTTC
>NA|TRBJ1-2|TRBV6-2/TRBV6-3|NA
CASSTSGFYGYTF
TGTGCCAGCAGTACTTCAGGGTTCTATGGCTACACCTTC
>NA|TRBJ2-5|TRBV24-1|TRBD2
CATSGLSPGLAGGQETQYF
TGTGCCACCAGTGGCCTTTCCCCGGGACTAGCGGGGGGCCAAGAGACCCAGTACTTC
>NA|TRBJ1-5|TRBV28|NA
CASSLSGLSNQPQHF
TGTGCCAGCAGTTTATCAGGACTTAGCAATCAGCCCCAGCATTTT
>NA|TRBJ2-6|TRBV10-3|NA
CAISRESGANVLTF
TGTGCCATCAGCAGGGAATCTGGGGCCAACGTCCTGACTTTC
>NA|TRBJ1-2|TRBV5-5|NA
CASSLQFGTPYGYTF
TGTGCCAGCAGCTTGCAATTCGGGACACCGTATGGCTACACCTTC
>NA|TRBJ2-7|TRBV4-1|TRBD1
CASSQDGTGFNEQYF
TGCGCCAGCAGCCAAGATGGGACAGGGTTCAACGAGCAGTACTTC
>NA|TRBJ2-7|TRBV4-3|TRBD1
CASSQEPGQSSYEQYF
TGCGCCAGCAGCCAAGAGCCGGGACAGAGCTCCTACGAGCAGTACTTC
>NA|TRBJ2-1|TRBV7-8|NA
CASSPRGDYNEQFF
TGTGCCAGCAGCCCCCGTGGAGACTACAATGAGCAGTTCTTC
>NA|TRBJ1-3|TRBV30|NA
CAWGVDRHSGNTIYF
TGTGCCTGGGGGGTGGACAGACACTCTGGAAACACCATATATTTT
>NA|TRBJ2-1|TRBV5-8|NA
CASSLVREQFF
TGTGCCAGCAGCTTGGTCCGTGAGCAGTTCTTC
>NA|TRBJ2-7|TRBV4-1|TRBD2
CASSPGTSGPYEQYF
TGCGCCAGCAGCCCCGGGACTAGCGGCCCCTACGAGCAGTACTTC
>NA|TRBJ2-2|TRBV5-1|NA
CASSPLSLTGELFF
TGCGCCAGCAGCCCCCTATCCCTCACCGGGGAGCTGTTTTTT
>NA|TRBJ1-6|TRBV25-1|NA
CASSPEGISPLHF
TGTGCCAGCAGTCCCGAGGGTATTTCACCCCTCCACTTT
>few|TRBJ1-2|TRBV3-1/TRBV3-2|NA
CASSPSWAHYGYTF
TGTGCCAGCAGCCCCTCTTGGGCCCACTATGGCTACACCTTC
>NA|TRBJ2-3|TRBV28|NA
CASSLLLAGDTQYF
TGTGCCAGCAGTCTCCTCCTAGCTGGAGATACGCAGTATTTT
>NA|TRBJ1-3|TRBV28|NA
CASSLSPTGWPHGNTIYF
TGTGCCAGCAGTTTATCCCCCACAGGGTGGCCCCATGGAAACACCATATATTTT
>NA|TRBJ1-5|TRBV5-1|NA
CASSLAGYSNQPQHF
TGCGCCAGCAGCTTGGCAGGATATAGCAATCAGCCCCAGCATTTT
>once|TRBJ1-1|TRBV5-4|NA
CASSGQSEAFF
TGTGCCAGCAGCGGGCAGTCTGAAGCTTTCTTT
>NA|TRBJ2-2|TRBV15|NA
CATSSRVFGELFF
TGTGCCACCAGCAGCCGGGTGTTCGGGGAGCTGTTTTTT
>NA|TRBJ1-3|TRBV4-3|NA
CASSQRGTNTIYF
TGCGCCAGCAGCCAAAGGGGGACGAACACCATATATTTT